The next 26 T cell receptor beta chains were all read from a single sample in a study of T cell responses to AZD1222 COVID-19 vaccine. Libraries were prepared by immunoSEQ multiplex PCR; TCRdb keeps only in-frame clonotypes and omits some of them. Of about 190,000 clones in the sample, 90% to 95% are singletons; the top ten hold about 9.3%. The specimen comprised peripheral blood, sampled on day 0 of AZD1222 vaccination. Receptors were obtained from an adult in good health.

This chain links TRBV7-3 with TRBJ1-6, with D possibly matching TRBD1 (5 bases). CDR1 is SGHTA and CDR2 is FQGTGA in the germline V gene. CDR3 length: 13 residues. Deletions cut 2 bases from V and 8 bases from J, with 7 bases between. The CDR3 region is CASSLETDSPLHF. CDR3 in DNA: TGTGCCAGCAGCTTAGAGACAGATTCACCCCTCCACTTT.

The CDR3 DNA reads TGTGCCAGCAGCTCTGGGACTAGCCTGCGCACAGATACGCAGTATTTT. It specifies CASSSGTSLRTDTQYF. This sequence joins TRBV7-8 and TRBJ2-3; 9 bases agree with TRBD2. Germline loops: CDR1 SGHVS, CDR2 FQNEAQ. This CDR3 is built from 16 residues. J lost 1 base, V lost 4 bases, and 6 bases had no gene match.

V and J are TRBV28 and TRBJ1-1, with a possible D match to TRBD1 (5 bases). The CDR3 spans 14 residues. V gave up 3 bases and J gave up 6 bases, with 14 bases separating them. From germline, CDR1 is MDHEN and CDR2 SYDVKM. CDR3 nucleotide sequence: TGTGCCAGCAGTTTCGACTCGAGGGGATCTGAAGCTTTCTTT. This sequence encodes CASSFDSRGSEAFF.

This clone was seen once. The rearrangement links TRBV6-5 to TRBJ2-7; TRBD1 agrees at 9 bases. Germline trimming cut 2 bases from V and 6 bases from J; bases unmatched to any gene: 8. Germline V CDR1 and CDR2: MNHEY, SVGAGI. The CDR3 contains 15 residues. The CDR3 region is CASSYTDRGGGEQYF. The CDR3 region has the DNA TGTGCCAGCAGTTACACAGACAGGGGGGGAGGCGAGCAGTACTTC.

The J gene is TRBJ2-3, the V gene TRBV12-3 or TRBV12-4, with D hard to call. Trimming cost V 5 bases and J 0 bases, with 6 bases left between them. CDR3 length: 13 residues. The chain's CDR3 is CASSPTSTDTQYF. For the CDR3, the DNA is TGTGCCAGCAGTCCGACTAGCACAGATACGCAGTATTTT.

The chain is built from TRBV10-3 and TRBJ2-1; TRBD2 agrees at 9 bases. The trim removed 7 bases at V and 4 bases at J, leaving 11 bases unmatched. The CDR3 extends over 16 amino acids. CDR1 is ENHRY, CDR2 SYGVKD, per germline. DNA for the CDR3: TGTGCCATCATGGACGAAGCGGGAGGCTTTTACAATGAGCAGTTCTTC. Its protein is CAIMDEAGGFYNEQFF.

The rearrangement uses TRBV9 and TRBJ2-1, with 10 positions matching TRBD1. The germline V gene encodes CDR1 SGDLS and CDR2 YYNGEE. The CDR3 is 15 residues long. V trimming: 3 bases; J trimming: 4 bases; junction bases outside the gene matches: 4. The DNA for the CDR3 is TGTGCCAGCAGCGGCCGGGACAGGGGTTACAATGAGCAGTTCTTC. It translates to CASSGRDRGYNEQFF.

The V gene is TRBV11-2, the J gene TRBJ1-2; unclear D gene. Germline V gene data show CDR1 as SGHAT and CDR2 as FQNNGV. Deletions cut 0 bases from V and 7 bases from J, with 9 bases between. The CDR3 has 13 amino acids. The CDR3 loop is CASSLDRARGYTF. CDR3 DNA: TGTGCCAGCAGCTTAGATCGGGCTCGTGGCTACACCTTC.

The chain employs TRBV29-1 and TRBJ2-7; D is perhaps TRBD1 (5 bases). The V gene lost 1 base and the J gene lost 4 bases, with 11 bases spanning the gap. Germline V gene lookup returns CDR1 SQVTM and CDR2 ANQGSEA. This CDR3 has 13 residues. CDR3 in amino acids: CSVEGQTPYEQYF. DNA of the CDR3: TGCAGCGTTGAAGGACAGACCCCTTACGAGCAGTACTTC.

The chain's CDR3 is CASSGRTGLNTEAFF. The CDR3 DNA sequence: TGCGCCAGCAGCGGGAGGACAGGGTTGAACACTGAAGCTTTCTTT. V is TRBV5-1 and J is TRBJ1-1, with 8 positions matching TRBD1. Unmatched junction bases numbered 5, after V lost 4 bases and J lost 0 bases. The CDR3 totals 15 residues. Germline CDR1 SGHRS, CDR2 YFSETQ.

V gene TRBV9 combines with J gene TRBJ1-4; weak D call: TRBD1 (6 bases). V lost 4 bases and J 5 bases, leaving 18 bases between the germline ends. Germline V gene sequence: CDR1 SGDLS, CDR2 YYNGEE. This CDR3 is 16 amino acids long. CDR3 in amino acids: CASSPPRGGGNEKLFF. The DNA for the CDR3 is TGTGCCAGCAGCCCCCCCCGTGGAGGGGGGAATGAAAAACTGTTTTTT.

This clone was counted between two and nine times. V usage is TRBV7-8 and J usage is TRBJ1-3, with 7 bases identical to TRBD1. The germline V gene has CDR1 SGHVS and CDR2 FQNEAQ. This CDR3 has 16 amino acids. Unmatched junction bases numbered 7, after V lost 1 base and J lost 4 bases. For the CDR3, the DNA is TGTGCCAGCAGCTTAGAAGGGGGCGCGAAGGGAAACACCATATATTTT. This translates into CASSLEGGAKGNTIYF.

The V call is TRBV9, the J call TRBJ2-1; D might be TRBD1 (7 bases). The V and J ends lost 4 bases and 4 bases respectively, with 21 bases between them. Looked up from germline, CDR1 is SGDLS and CDR2 is YYNGEE. This CDR3 spans 17 amino acids. The CDR3 region has the DNA TGTGCCAGCAGCTCCCGGGATAGCAGGGGGGTTTACAATGAGCAGTTCTTC. Its translation is CASSSRDSRGVYNEQFF.

This clone has a single count. V and J are TRBV28 and TRBJ1-2, with 9 bases matching TRBD1. V gave up 7 bases and J gave up 3 bases; unmatched junction bases: 12. The CDR3 is 16 residues long. Germline V gives CDR1 MDHEN, CDR2 SYDVKM. The CDR3 DNA reads TGTGCCAGCACCAAAAGTTTCGGACAGGGGTACTATGGCTACACCTTC. Protein: CASTKSFGQGYYGYTF.

V gene TRBV28 combines with J gene TRBJ2-7; 9 nucleotides align to TRBD2. Germline V CDR1 and CDR2: MDHEN, SYDVKM. J gave up 2 bases and V 3 bases, and 20 bases lay outside the gene matches. The CDR3 consists of 20 residues. CDR3 coding DNA: TGTGCCAGCAGTTTTCCCCAGTACGGGACAGTAGCGGGAGATGCCTACGAGCAGTACTTC. Amino acid sequence: CASSFPQYGTVAGDAYEQYF. The variable domain in full, with the rest retrieved from reference TRBV28 and TRBJ2-7, is DVKVTQSSRYLVKRTGEKVFLECVQDMDHENMFWYRQDPGLGLRLIYFSYDVKMKEKGDIPEGYSVSREKKERFSLILESASTNQTSMYLCASSFPQYGTVAGDAYEQYFGPGTRLTVT.

DNA for the CDR3: TGTGCCAGCAGCCGTCCTGGGACAGGCGTTAGGGAGCAGTACTTC. Its translation: CASSRPGTGVREQYF. The J gene is TRBJ2-7, the V gene TRBV6-2 or TRBV6-3; 8 bases agree with TRBD1. The V and J ends lost 6 bases and 7 bases, in that order; junction bases with no gene match: 14. Per the germline V gene, CDR1 is MNHEY and CDR2 is SVGEGT. The CDR3 spans 15 residues.

This clone has more than one count but fewer than ten. The chain has TRBV5-4 and TRBJ1-2; 10 positions agree with TRBD1. V shed 5 bases and J 7 bases; nucleotides not matched to a gene: 8. CDR1 is SGHNT, CDR2 YYREEE, per germline (reference sequence). The CDR3 spans 14 residues. CDR3 bases: TGTGCCAGCAGTCAAAACCGGGACAGGGGTGGCTACACCTTC. It codes for CASSQNRDRGGYTF.

This clone appeared a single time. The chain couples TRBV11-2 to TRBJ1-5; D possibly corresponds to TRBD1 (5 bases). This CDR3 region has 17 residues. Per the germline V gene, CDR1 is SGHAT and CDR2 is FQNNGV. With 1 base removed from V and 7 bases from J, the gap between germline ends came to 20 bases. The CDR3 DNA is TGTGCCAGCAGCTTAGGTTTAGGGGTTTTGGTAGACCAGCCCCAGCATTTT. It yields the protein CASSLGLGVLVDQPQHF.

CDR3 nucleotide sequence: TGTGCCCTTCCGAGGGACAGGGGATCAGGCGGGGCCAAAAACATTCAGTACTTC. This sequence encodes CALPRDRGSGGAKNIQYF. This chain joins TRBV21-1 and TRBJ2-4; the table's D gene call, TRBD1, was not cross checked with the DNA. TRBV21-1 is marked as a pseudogene. This CDR3 is built from 18 residues.

The table lists this clone with a count of one. V and J are TRBV20-1 and TRBJ2-5; D is uncertain. The CDR3 extends over 11 amino acids. Germline V lookup: CDR1 DFQATT, CDR2 SNEGSKA (reference sequence). V lost 4 bases, J lost 2 bases, and 5 bases lay in between. The CDR3 protein is CSANQQETQYF. The CDR3 DNA sequence: TGCAGTGCTAATCAACAAGAGACCCAGTACTTC.

The chain uses TRBV3-1 (or the pseudogene TRBV3-2) and TRBJ2-7; unclear D gene. This CDR3 region has 13 residues. Trimming took 1 base from V and 3 from J, leaving 7 bases between them. Per the germline V gene, CDR1 is LGHDT and CDR2 is YNNKEL (reference sequence). This CDR3 is CASSQGAFYEQYF. The DNA for the CDR3 is TGTGCCAGCAGCCAAGGGGCATTCTACGAGCAGTACTTC.

This rearrangement joins TRBV7-6 to TRBJ2-1, with 11 bases identical to TRBD2. The CDR3 length is 15 residues. V shed 0 bases, J shed 9 bases, and the junction held 4 bases outside the gene matches. The germline CDR1 and CDR2 sequences are SGHVS and FNYEAQ. The DNA for the CDR3 is TGTGCCAGCAGCTTAGCTAGCGGGAGGGCAGGTGAGCAGTTCTTC. Its protein is CASSLASGRAGEQFF.

This rearrangement joins TRBV19 to TRBJ2-1, with unresolved D. This CDR3 spans 16 amino acids. The ends were cut back, 0 bases at V and 7 bases at J, with 16 bases in the middle. Germline CDR1 is LNHDA and CDR2 is SQIVND (reference sequence). The CDR3 bases are TGTGCCAGTAGTATAGAGGGCAGGAGTTTATGGAATGAGCAGTTCTTC. Encoded protein: CASSIEGRSLWNEQFF.

The chain has TRBV15 and TRBJ2-7; TRBD2 aligns across 7 bases. CDR1 and CDR2 from the germline V gene are LNHNV and YYDKDF (reference sequence). The CDR3 length is 13 residues. V trimming: 3 bases; J trimming: 4 bases; junction bases outside the gene matches: 3. CDR3 in DNA: TGTGCCACCAGCAGGCGGGAGTCATACGAGCAGTACTTC. Its translation is CATSRRESYEQYF.

The chain employs TRBV27 and TRBJ2-7; 8 bases align to TRBD1. Germline V CDR1 and CDR2: MNHEY, SMNVEV (reference sequence). This CDR3 comprises 14 residues. V lost 5 bases, J lost 3 bases, and 6 bases stayed unmatched. The CDR3 region is CASSARTGNYEQYF. In nucleotides, the CDR3 is TGTGCCAGCAGTGCCCGGACAGGGAACTACGAGCAGTACTTC.

The chain uses TRBV11-3 and TRBJ2-7; no clear D. The CDR3 is 13 amino acids. V lost 1 base, J lost 9 bases, and 13 bases lay in between. Germline V gene sequence: CDR1 SGHNT, CDR2 YENEEA. This CDR3 reads CASSLAGGPRQYF. The CDR3, as DNA: TGTGCCAGCAGCTTAGCAGGCGGCCCGCGGCAGTACTTC.